The T cell receptor (beta chain) described here comes from a study of cytomegalovirus exposure and HLA in healthy donors. Looking at the study overall: The 95 to 150 validation repertoires, a later analysis reported, used the same platform as the 666 first-cohort repertoires.

CDR3 length equals 14 residues. Germline CDR1 is MNHEY and CDR2 is SMNVEV (reference sequence). The V end was cut by 3 bases, the J end by 7 bases, with 10 bases between. The protocol was immunoSEQ multiplex PCR, while the TCRdb copy is restricted to in-frame clones and leaves out a portion. Of around 60,000 clones listed, about 92% are singletons. Sequencing was performed on PBMCs. The receptor was derived from a woman under 30 in good health and CMV-seronegative. The chain uses TRBV27 and TRBJ1-6; D not certain. CDR3: CASSFREGNSPLHF. The CDR3 DNA is TGTGCCAGCAGTTTTCGGGAGGGCAATTCACCCCTCCACTTT.